This is a list of T cell receptor beta chains from one sample in a study of identifying expanded T cells in peripheral blood. The data were produced by immunoSEQ multiplex PCR, yet TCRdb's version contains in-frame clones alone and is incomplete. The data hold tens of thousands of clones, with approximately 89% observed a single time. The sample consisted of blood. These receptors were collected from a person between 18 and 69 years old in good health. Both conserved end residues are trimmed from each CDR3. Fields, in order: J gene, V gene, CDR3 protein.

J: TRBJ2-7; V: TRBV2; CDR3: ASSEGPLSSYEQY
J: TRBJ2-7; V: TRBV19; CDR3: ASSRTSGSSYEQY
J: TRBJ2-2; V: TRBV4-3; CDR3: ASSHPPASGGTGELF
J: TRBJ1-1; V: TRBV10-3; CDR3: AISQQGFDTEAF
J: TRBJ2-3; V: TRBV28; CDR3: ASSLYEGRTDTQY
J: TRBJ2-3; V: TRBV5-1; CDR3: ASRPEGVGTDTQY
J: TRBJ1-5; V: TRBV6-5; CDR3: ASSLDSNQPQH
J: TRBJ2-3; V: TRBV5-1; CDR3: ASSLGGAKTDTQY
J: TRBJ2-3; V: TRBV14; CDR3: ASSPSGNPSTDTQY
J: TRBJ2-1; V: TRBV6-7; CDR3: ASSAGTSGGSSYNEQF
J: TRBJ2-7; V: TRBV28; CDR3: ASSFNFDRGLSGSYEQY
J: TRBJ1-2; V: TRBV10-3; CDR3: AISDPTGAGYGYT
J: TRBJ1-4; V: TRBV10-3; CDR3: AISESNVRANEKLF
J: TRBJ1-1; V: TRBV29-1; CDR3: SVERGAPEAF
J: TRBJ2-2; V: TRBV10-3; CDR3: ATTSGGNGELF
J: TRBJ2-5; V: TRBV7-2; CDR3: ASSLAPGRGKETQY
J: TRBJ1-1; V: TRBV9; CDR3: ASSASMNTEAF
J: TRBJ1-2; V: TRBV7-2; CDR3: ASSEGGLDYGYT
J: TRBJ1-6; V: TRBV11-2; CDR3: ASSLVDSQPLH
J: TRBJ1-5; V: TRBV5-1; CDR3: ASSLEAGDQPQH
J: TRBJ2-4; V: TRBV28; CDR3: ASISSNIQY
J: TRBJ2-3; V: TRBV19; CDR3: ASSPPGGSQY
J: TRBJ2-3; V: TRBV28; CDR3: ASSLNPGVQDTQY
J: TRBJ2-5; V: TRBV5-6; CDR3: ASSLRGSETQY
J: TRBJ1-5; V: TRBV2; CDR3: ASSDRGFNQPQH
J: TRBJ1-6; V: TRBV5-1; CDR3: ASSLAPGQNSPLH
J: TRBJ2-7; V: TRBV9; CDR3: ASSGTGAGEQY
J: TRBJ1-4; V: TRBV7-9; CDR3: ASSLLGQGGEKLF
J: TRBJ1-6; V: TRBV21-1; CDR3: ASSKRNSPLH
J: TRBJ1-3; V: TRBV5-1; CDR3: ASSWTHGTAGNTIY
J: TRBJ2-1; V: TRBV11-2; CDR3: ASSYTSGTYNEQF
J: TRBJ2-1; V: TRBV9; CDR3: ASNFVGADEQF
J: TRBJ1-2; V: TRBV9; CDR3: ASSAAGVGGYT
J: TRBJ1-5; V: TRBV6-1; CDR3: ASSDYGGDQPQH
J: TRBJ2-3; V: TRBV7-3; CDR3: ASSRDRSSDTQY
J: TRBJ2-1; V: TRBV6-9; CDR3: ASNKGQRI
J: TRBJ2-4; V: TRBV6-6; CDR3: ASSYPGVAKNIQY
J: TRBJ1-2; V: TRBV6-1; CDR3: ASSEGTGLNYGYT
J: TRBJ2-5; V: TRBV2; CDR3: ASSSQGIETQY
J: TRBJ2-7; V: TRBV11-2; CDR3: ASSLVDKRLYEQY
J: -; V: TRBV14; CDR3: ASRPGGGGVYEQY
J: TRBJ1-3; V: TRBV6-5; CDR3: ASSYSRVGNTIY
J: TRBJ1-1; V: TRBV6-1; CDR3: ASDQRAGLTAF
J: TRBJ2-5; V: TRBV5-1; CDR3: ASSSQGGQETQY
J: TRBJ1-4; V: TRBV27; CDR3: ASSAIQGQNEKLF
J: TRBJ2-3; V: TRBV5-1; CDR3: ASSSATPYTDTQY
J: TRBJ2-7; V: TRBV6-1; CDR3: ASSPNIPPYEQY
J: TRBJ1-4; V: TRBV29-1; CDR3: SASGQRNEKLF
J: TRBJ2-2; V: TRBV28; CDR3: ASSPRHRGRGTGELF
J: TRBJ1-1; V: TRBV5-1; CDR3: ASSPSMSGTEAF
J: TRBJ2-7; V: TRBV7-2; CDR3: ASSQEALREQY
J: TRBJ2-3; V: TRBV19; CDR3: ASSIPPGLAGVDTQY
J: TRBJ2-7; V: TRBV29-1; CDR3: SVAEGSYEQY
J: TRBJ1-1; V: TRBV29-1; CDR3: SARQSLVNTEAF
J: TRBJ1-1; V: TRBV25-1; CDR3: ASSESPGATEAF
J: TRBJ1-5; V: TRBV18; CDR3: ASSPDSNQPQH
J: TRBJ2-1; V: TRBV2; CDR3: ASRAGTSVGNEQF
J: TRBJ2-5; V: TRBV5-1; CDR3: ASSVQGETQY
J: TRBJ1-1; V: TRBV28; CDR3: ASSRPGQGASAF
J: TRBJ1-3; V: TRBV12-2; CDR3: ASRLAPGPSGNTIY